The 10 T cell receptor beta chains reported below all come from one sample, sequenced in a study of T cells after yellow fever vaccination. TCRdb independently ran MiXCR on the 5' RACE reads; one entry per CDR3 protein. This sample has about 550,000 distinct CDR3 sequences, with under 25% found just once. The starting material was PBMCs, obtained 15 days after the yellow fever booster vaccination. These receptors originate from a man aged 25-45 years who received the YFV17D yellow fever vaccine.

This clonotype was seen ten or more times. V and J are TRBV7-2 and TRBJ2-3, with a possible D match to TRBD2 (6 bases). V gave up 1 base and J gave up 1 base, with 9 bases separating them. Germline CDR1 SGHTA, CDR2 FQGNSA. The CDR3 loop spans 15 amino acids. In DNA form, the CDR3 reads TGTGCCAGCAGCTTAGGAGCGGGTGGCACAGATACGCAGTATTTT. It is translated as CASSLGAGGTDTQYF.

This clonotype was picked up a small number of times. The V gene is TRBV4-3, the J gene TRBJ1-1; 8 nucleotides agree with TRBD1. V lost 6 bases and J lost 4; bases outside the gene matches: 7. CDR1 is LGHNA, CDR2 YSLEER, per germline. This CDR3 is 14 amino acids long. CDR3 region: CASRETGVATEAFF. CDR3 coding DNA: TGCGCCAGCAGAGAGACAGGGGTGGCCACTGAAGCTTTCTTT.

The chain recombines TRBV6-5 with TRBJ2-7; D might be TRBD1 (6 bases). V lost 0 bases, J lost 3 bases, and 12 bases lay in between. The length of the CDR3 is 15 residues. Germline values: CDR1 MNHEY, CDR2 SVGAGI. This CDR3 reads CASSYSRDIGYEQYF. The DNA of the CDR3 is TGTGCCAGCAGTTACTCCCGGGACATAGGCTACGAGCAGTACTTC.

This clonotype appeared many times. At one boundary the junction diverges from the germline segment, which might be a read error. CDR3 bases: TGTGCTAGCAGCTCCGCTAGCGGGAGGTTCGTTGAGCAGTTCTTC. Translating gives CASSSASGRFVEQFF. V is TRBV7-7 and J is TRBJ2-1; 11 bases line up with TRBD2. The CDR3 spans 15 residues. In germline, CDR1 is SSHAT, CDR2 FNYEAQ (reference sequence). Drawing the rest from reference TRBV7-7 and TRBJ2-1, the complete variable domain is GAGVSQSPRYKVTKRGQDVTLRCDPISSHATLYWYQQALGQGPEFLTYFNYEAQPDKSGLPSDRFSAERPEGSISTLTIQRTEQRDSAMYRCASSSASGRFVEQFFGPGTRLTVL.

The rearrangement joins TRBV7-9 to TRBJ2-7; 11 bases match TRBD2. In germline, CDR1 is SEHNR, CDR2 FQNEAQ (reference sequence). V was pared by 5 bases and J by 3 bases, with 9 bases of the junction left unmatched. The CDR3 runs 16 residues. CDR3: CASSPRFGLAGYEQYF. The CDR3 DNA sequence: TGTGCCAGCAGCCCGCGTTTTGGACTAGCGGGCTACGAGCAGTACTTC.

Only a few counts were recorded for this clonotype. The J gene is TRBJ2-7, the V gene TRBV18; TRBD2 aligns across 8 bases. CDR3 length: 15 amino acids. Per the germline V gene, CDR1 is KGHSH and CDR2 is LQKENI. V dropped 2 bases and J dropped 6; count of bases not matched to a gene: 9. Here the CDR3 reads CASSPVSGSFFEQYF. CDR3 bases: TGTGCCAGCTCACCAGTCAGCGGGAGTTTTTTCGAGCAGTACTTC.

This clonotype appeared a few times. The J gene is TRBJ1-2, the V gene TRBV20-1, with a weak D call TRBD1 (5 bases). The CDR3 runs 14 residues. V lost 2 bases and J lost 6, with 16 bases in between. From germline, CDR1 is DFQATT and CDR2 SNEGSKA (reference sequence). DNA for the CDR3: TGCAGTGCTAGATCACAGGACGGACGAAATGGCTACACCTTC. Protein sequence: CSARSQDGRNGYTF.

There are a few counts of this clonotype. The gene calls are TRBV7-3 and TRBJ2-7; 7 nucleotides match TRBD1. Trimming at V came to 5 bases and at J to 0 bases, leaving 19 bases not matched to a gene. Germline CDR1 and CDR2: SGHTA and FQGTGA. This CDR3 has 19 residues. The CDR3 nucleotides read TGTGCCAGCAGCCCCAGTAAGGCTGGGACAGTCAAACGCTCCTACGAGCAGTACTTC. This codes for CASSPSKAGTVKRSYEQYF. The full variable domain, rest sourced from reference TRBV7-3 and TRBJ2-7, is GAGVSQTPSNKVTEKGKYVELRCDPISGHTALYWYRQSLGQGPEFLIYFQGTGAADDSGLPNDRFFAVRPEGSVSTLKIQRTERGDSAVYLCASSPSKAGTVKRSYEQYFGPGTRLTVT.

V usage is TRBV12-3 or TRBV12-4 and J usage is TRBJ2-5, with D perhaps TRBD1 (6 bases). V was shortened by 4 bases and J by 2 bases, with 23 bases between the two germline ends. This CDR3 region has 18 residues. CDR3 amino acids: CASSYNLGTGPSQETQYF. The CDR3 nucleotides read TGTGCCAGCAGTTATAATCTTGGTACAGGGCCTTCTCAAGAGACCCAGTACTTC.

V is TRBV11-2 and J is TRBJ1-1; D remains unclear. Trimming shortened V by 0 bases and J by 3 bases, and 5 bases separated the two germline ends. Germline V lookup: CDR1 SGHAT, CDR2 FQNNGV. The CDR3 consists of 13 residues. CDR3 loop: CASSLDPYTEAFF. The CDR3 DNA sequence: TGTGCCAGCAGCTTAGATCCTTACACTGAAGCTTTCTTT.